The source of this TCR beta chain is a study of T cell responses to AZD1222 COVID-19 vaccine (dated by TCRdb to about 2021). Regarding the complete study: TCR sequencing covered over 230 trial participants: about 210 given two doses of AZD1222 and about 26 given two doses of MenACWY control vaccine. Trial participants were enrolled by age into subgroups of 18-55, 56-69 and 70-plus years, and roughly 160, 29 and 62 TCR-sequenced participants, respectively, were included in these subgroups. The paper as a whole reports these results and caveats: The vaccine-associated CD4 TCRs covered the entire spike protein, and the dominant responses fell in regions 160-218 and 743-854. Because no samples from the day 14 peak response were available, repertoires could be characterized only after the peak T cell response. Epitopes outside the regions mutated in the B.1.351 and B.1.1.7 variants were reportedly recognized by nearly half of the unique spike-specific TCRs. The 56-69-year group was small, and its depth increase did not reach significance, likely because of low power. Participants were mostly white British and included more females than males, and it was suggested by the authors that clonal diversity may have been underestimated. Conclusions about previously exposed vaccinees were limited because only five to seven AZD1222 recipients were SARS-CoV-2 seropositive at baseline. After two AZD1222 doses, both the breadth and the depth of spike-specific TCRs were significantly higher than at day 0 and than in MenACWY recipients.

In the paper's terms, the time point label means: baseline before first vaccination. What the treatment or condition label conveys for this sample: meningococcal conjugate vaccine given as trial control. The vaccinee samples were drawn from two UK trials, COV001 and COV002, one of which was a single-blind randomized controlled phase 2/3 trial testing AZD1222 (ChAdOx1 nCoV-19) in healthy adults. For TCRbeta chain sequencing, PBMC samples were collected from trial participants at day 0 and at day 28 after the second dose. The CDR3 regions of human TCRbeta chains were analyzed by immunosequencing. For the original study's pipeline: TCRs in the repertoires were compared against a reference library of SARS-CoV-2-specific TCRs that had been generated with the MIRA antigen-specificity platform. Breadth meant the fraction of unique TCRs that were SARS-CoV-2-associated, whereas depth meant the fraction of total T cells that were SARS-CoV-2-associated. Each spike-specific TCR was assigned to its reactive spike region and to a CD4 or CD8 class using the MIRA data. Log10-transformed breadth and depth values were compared by one-way ANOVA with Sidak's multiple comparisons tests. TCRdb re-hosts the immuneACCESS table, in-frame sequences only. Its copies lack some clones; in the studies checked, an unresolved V gene accounts for under half of them, and the cause for the rest is not known. V and J calls and clone size are given by that table; D and trimming were obtained from the DNA. The sample records roughly 140,000 clones, roughly 88% of which are singletons. Of the sample, roughly 3.5% falls within the top ten clones.

This clone showed up just once. Its antigen is not yet known. No much larger clonotype is one base removed from it; base qualities were not supplied. V is pared back by 6 bases and J by 6 bases, with 17 bases lying between the germline termini. The germline V gene provides CDR1 MDHEN and CDR2 SYDVKM. Reading from cysteine to phenylalanine, the CDR3 counts 15 amino acids. Just CDR3 DNA is preserved here, 45 bases in frame from base 1. The specimen was peripheral blood, collected on day 0 of MenACWY control vaccination. This sequence originates from an adult in good health. Recombination joined TRBV28 with TRBJ2-2; too little of a D gene remains to name it. The CDR3 in this case is CASRMGSSNAGELFF. The DNA sequence is given as TGTGCCAGCAGGATGGGTTCTTCCAACGCCGGGGAGCTGTTTTTT.